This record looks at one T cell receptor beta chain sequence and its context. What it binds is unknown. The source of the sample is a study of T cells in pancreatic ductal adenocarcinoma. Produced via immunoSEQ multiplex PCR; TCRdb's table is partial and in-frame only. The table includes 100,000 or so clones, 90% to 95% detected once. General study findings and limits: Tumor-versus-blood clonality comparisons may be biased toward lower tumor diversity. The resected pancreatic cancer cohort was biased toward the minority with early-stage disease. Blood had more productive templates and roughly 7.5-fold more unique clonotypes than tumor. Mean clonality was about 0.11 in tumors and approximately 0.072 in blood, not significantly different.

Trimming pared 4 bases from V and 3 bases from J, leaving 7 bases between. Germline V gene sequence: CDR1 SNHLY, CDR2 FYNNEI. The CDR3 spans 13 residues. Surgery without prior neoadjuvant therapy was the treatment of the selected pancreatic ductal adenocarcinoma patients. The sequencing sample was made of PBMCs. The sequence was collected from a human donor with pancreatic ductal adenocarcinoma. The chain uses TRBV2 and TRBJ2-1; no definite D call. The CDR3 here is CASSVNYYNEQFF. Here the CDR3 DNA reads TGTGCCAGCAGTGTGAACTACTACAATGAGCAGTTCTTC.